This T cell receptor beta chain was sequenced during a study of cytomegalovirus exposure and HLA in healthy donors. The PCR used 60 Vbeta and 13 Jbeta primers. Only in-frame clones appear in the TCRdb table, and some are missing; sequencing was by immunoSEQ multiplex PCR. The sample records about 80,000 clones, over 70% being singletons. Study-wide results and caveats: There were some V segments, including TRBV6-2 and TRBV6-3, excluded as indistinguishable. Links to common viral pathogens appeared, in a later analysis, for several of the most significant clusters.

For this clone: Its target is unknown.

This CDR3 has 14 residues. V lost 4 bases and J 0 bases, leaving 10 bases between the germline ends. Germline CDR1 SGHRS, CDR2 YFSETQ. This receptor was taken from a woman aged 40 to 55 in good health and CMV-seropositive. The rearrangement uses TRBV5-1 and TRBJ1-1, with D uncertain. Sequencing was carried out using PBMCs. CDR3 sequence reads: CASSPLEMNTEAFF. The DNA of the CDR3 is TGCGCCAGCAGCCCTCTGGAGATGAACACTGAAGCTTTCTTT.